This T cell receptor beta chain was sequenced for a study of T cell responses to AZD1222 COVID-19 vaccine. Overall study findings and caveats: Spike regions recognized by vaccine-associated CD4 TCRs spanned the protein, led by 160-218 and 743-854. Clonal diversity may have been underestimated, and the donors were mostly white British, with more females than males. After two AZD1222 doses, spike-specific TCR breadth and depth rose versus day 0.

Comment on this clone: Antigen unknown.

Profiled with immunoSEQ multiplex PCR; TCRdb holds only in-frame clones, not every one. The sample consists of about 80,000 clones, around 85% of them appearing once. This TCR came from an adult who received the AZD1222 COVID-19 vaccine. The source was peripheral blood, collected 28 days after the second AZD1222 dose.

CDR3 sequence (DNA): TGTGCCATCAGTGAGTCAATACAGGGTGACACTGAAGCTTTCTTT. It specifies CAISESIQGDTEAFF. The chain has TRBV10-3 and TRBJ1-1; TRBD1 might be the D (6 bases). V was shortened by 0 bases and J by 3 bases, with 11 bases between the two germline ends. The CDR3 loop spans 15 amino acids. The V gene's germline CDR1 is ENHRY and CDR2 SYGVKD.